The 9 T cell receptor beta chains below all came from one sample that was sequenced in a study of shared clonotypes between healthy human individuals. This table comes from immunoSEQ multiplex PCR, and its TCRdb copy is limited to in-frame clones, with some not included. The data show 490,000 or so clones, 60% to 85% seen once. Sequenced sample: PBMCs. The receptors come from a woman between 40 and 55 years old in good health. Some clones in this sample may be carry-over from other donors' samples.

V gene TRBV11-2 combines with J gene TRBJ1-1; 7 bases fit TRBD1. V gave up 1 base and J gave up 1 base; unmatched junction bases: 6. In germline, CDR1 is SGHAT, CDR2 FQNNGV. The CDR3 has 16 amino acids. CDR3 nucleotides: TGTGCCAGCAGCTTAGTTTTCCGGGACAGGAACACTGAAGCTTTCTTT. Translated, it gives CASSLVFRDRNTEAFF.

This clone was observed once. It may be a read error: a sequence one base away is much more abundant. The sample holds other DNA sequences that translate to the same CDR3. The V gene is TRBV20-1, the J gene TRBJ1-2, with D possibly being TRBD1 (6 bases). Germline-derived CDR1 and CDR2 are DFQATT and SNEGSKA (reference sequence). This CDR3 is built from 9 residues. The CDR3 sequence: CSGTSGYTF. The CDR3 region has the DNA TGCAGCGGGACATCCGGCTACACCTTC.

The genes are TRBV7-3 and TRBJ2-1; 10 nucleotides align to TRBD2. Germline-derived CDR1 and CDR2 are SGHTA and FQGTGA. With V trimmed by 2 bases and J by 7 bases, 5 bases remained unmatched. The CDR3 has 15 residues. The CDR3 DNA sequence: TGTGCCAGCAGCTTATCTAGCGGGAGTATGAATGAGCAGTTCTTC. It translates to CASSLSSGSMNEQFF.

This clone came up a few times. V usage is TRBV2 and J usage is TRBJ2-7; either TRBD1 or TRBD2 may supply D (5 bases each). V lost 8 bases, J lost 2 bases, and 13 bases lay in between. This CDR3 comprises 13 residues. Germline V gene lookup returns CDR1 SNHLY and CDR2 FYNNEI. The CDR3 nucleotides are TGTGCCAGCGGGACCGCGGTTCCCTACGAGCAGTACTTC. This encodes CASGTAVPYEQYF.

This clone was seen a handful of times. V and J are TRBV7-8 and TRBJ2-1; TRBD2 matches 11 bases. Trimming at V came to 5 bases and at J to 6 bases, leaving 6 bases not matched to a gene. CDR3 size: 15 residues. Germline loops: CDR1 SGHVS, CDR2 FQNEAQ. As DNA, the CDR3 is TGTGCCAGCAGCGACCTTAGCGGGAGGGGCAATGAGCAGTTCTTC. It is translated as CASSDLSGRGNEQFF.

This clone was recorded a few times. This chain connects TRBV18 to TRBJ2-1; 7 bases align to TRBD2. Germline V gene lookup returns CDR1 KGHSH and CDR2 LQKENI. This CDR3 has 13 residues. V shed 2 bases, J shed 10 bases, and the junction held 5 bases outside the gene matches. CDR3 DNA sequence: TGTGCCAGCTCACCAGGACTAGATCAGGAGCAGTTCTTC. Translated, it gives CASSPGLDQEQFF.

The V and J genes are TRBV27 and TRBJ2-7; tentative D call: TRBD1 (6 bases). The CDR3 consists of 14 residues. From germline, CDR1 is MNHEY and CDR2 SMNVEV (reference sequence). V shed 4 bases and J shed 2 bases, with 12 bases lying between them. CDR3 residues: CASSWGRTAYEQYF. The CDR3 DNA sequence: TGTGCCAGCAGTTGGGGACGGACAGCCTACGAGCAGTACTTC.

The rearrangement uses TRBV2 and TRBJ1-4; 7 bases are a match to TRBD1. CDR1 and CDR2 (germline): SNHLY, FYNNEI. CDR3 size: 14 residues. The ends lost 6 bases at V and 4 bases at J; junction bases unmatched: 5. CDR3 residues: CASRPGQLNEKLFF. The DNA of the CDR3 is TGTGCCAGCAGACCGGGACAGCTTAATGAAAAACTGTTTTTT.

This clone was seen a handful of times. The chain carries TRBV18 and TRBJ1-1, with D maybe TRBD1 (6 bases). V dropped 2 bases and J dropped 4 bases, with 11 bases sitting between them. The CDR3 extends over 14 amino acids. Germline assignment: CDR1 KGHSH and CDR2 LQKENI. The CDR3: CASSPGGARTEAFF. CDR3 nucleotide sequence: TGTGCCAGCTCACCAGGGGGGGCGCGCACTGAAGCTTTCTTT.